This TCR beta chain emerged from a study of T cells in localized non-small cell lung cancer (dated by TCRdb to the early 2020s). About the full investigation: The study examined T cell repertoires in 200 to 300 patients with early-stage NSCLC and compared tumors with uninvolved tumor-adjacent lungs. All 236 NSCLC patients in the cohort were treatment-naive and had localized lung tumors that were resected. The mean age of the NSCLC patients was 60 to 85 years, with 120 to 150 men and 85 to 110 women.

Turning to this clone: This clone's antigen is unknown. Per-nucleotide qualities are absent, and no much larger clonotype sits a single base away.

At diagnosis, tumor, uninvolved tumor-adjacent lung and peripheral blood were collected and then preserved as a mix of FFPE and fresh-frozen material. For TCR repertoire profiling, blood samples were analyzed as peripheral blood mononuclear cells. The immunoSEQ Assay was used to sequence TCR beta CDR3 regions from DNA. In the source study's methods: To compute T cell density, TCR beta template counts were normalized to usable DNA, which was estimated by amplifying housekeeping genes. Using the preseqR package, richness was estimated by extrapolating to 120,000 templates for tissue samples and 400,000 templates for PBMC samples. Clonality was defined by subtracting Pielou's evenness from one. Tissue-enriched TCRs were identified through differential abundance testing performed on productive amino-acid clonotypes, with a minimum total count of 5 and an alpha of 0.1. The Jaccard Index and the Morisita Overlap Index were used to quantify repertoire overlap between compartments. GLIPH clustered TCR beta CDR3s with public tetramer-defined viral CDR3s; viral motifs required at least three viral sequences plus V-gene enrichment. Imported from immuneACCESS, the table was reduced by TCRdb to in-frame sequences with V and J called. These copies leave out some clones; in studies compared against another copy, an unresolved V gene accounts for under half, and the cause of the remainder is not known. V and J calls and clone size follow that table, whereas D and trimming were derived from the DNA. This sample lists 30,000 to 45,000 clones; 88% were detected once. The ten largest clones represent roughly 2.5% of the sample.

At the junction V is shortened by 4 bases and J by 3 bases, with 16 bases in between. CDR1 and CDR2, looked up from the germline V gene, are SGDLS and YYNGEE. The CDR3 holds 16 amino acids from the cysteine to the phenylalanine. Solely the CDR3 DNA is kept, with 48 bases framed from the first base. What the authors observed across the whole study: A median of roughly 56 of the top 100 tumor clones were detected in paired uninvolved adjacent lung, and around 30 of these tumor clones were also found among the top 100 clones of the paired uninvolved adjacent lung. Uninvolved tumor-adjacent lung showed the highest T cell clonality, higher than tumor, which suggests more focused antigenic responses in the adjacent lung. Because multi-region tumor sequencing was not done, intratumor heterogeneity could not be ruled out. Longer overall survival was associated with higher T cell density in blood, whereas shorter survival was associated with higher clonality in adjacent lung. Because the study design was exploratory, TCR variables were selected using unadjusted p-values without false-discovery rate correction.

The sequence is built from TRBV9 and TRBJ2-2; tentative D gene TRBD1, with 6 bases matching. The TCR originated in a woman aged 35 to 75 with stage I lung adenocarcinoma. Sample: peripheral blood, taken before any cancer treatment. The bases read TGTGCCAGCAGCCTTACGACAGGACATTACACCGGGGAGCTGTTTTTT. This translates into CASSLTTGHYTGELFF.